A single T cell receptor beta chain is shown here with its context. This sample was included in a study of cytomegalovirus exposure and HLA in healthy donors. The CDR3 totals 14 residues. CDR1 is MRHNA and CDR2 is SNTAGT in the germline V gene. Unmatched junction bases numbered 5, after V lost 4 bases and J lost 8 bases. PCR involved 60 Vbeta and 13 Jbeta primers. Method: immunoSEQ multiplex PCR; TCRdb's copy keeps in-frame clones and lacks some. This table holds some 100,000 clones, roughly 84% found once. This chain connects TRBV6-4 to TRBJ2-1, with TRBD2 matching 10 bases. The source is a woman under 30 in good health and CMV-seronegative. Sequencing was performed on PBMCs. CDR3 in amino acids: CASSGGLASDEQFF. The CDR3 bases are TGTGCCAGCAGTGGGGGACTAGCGTCCGATGAGCAGTTCTTC.